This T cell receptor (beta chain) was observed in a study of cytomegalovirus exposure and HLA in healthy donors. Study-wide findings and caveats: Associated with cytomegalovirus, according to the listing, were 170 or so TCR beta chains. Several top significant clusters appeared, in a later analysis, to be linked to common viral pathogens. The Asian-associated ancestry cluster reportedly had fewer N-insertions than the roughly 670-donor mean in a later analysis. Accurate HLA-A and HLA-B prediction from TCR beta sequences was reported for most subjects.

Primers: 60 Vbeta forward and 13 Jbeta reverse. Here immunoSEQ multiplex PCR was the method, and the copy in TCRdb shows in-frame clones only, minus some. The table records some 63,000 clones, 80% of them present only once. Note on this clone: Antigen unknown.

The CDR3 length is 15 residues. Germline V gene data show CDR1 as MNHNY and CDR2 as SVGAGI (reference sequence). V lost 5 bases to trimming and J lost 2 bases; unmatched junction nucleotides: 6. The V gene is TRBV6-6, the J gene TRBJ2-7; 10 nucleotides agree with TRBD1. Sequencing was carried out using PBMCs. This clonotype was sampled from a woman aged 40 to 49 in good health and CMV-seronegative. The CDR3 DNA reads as TGTGCCAGCAGTGACCGGGGGACAGGGGCCTACGAGCAGTACTTC. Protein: CASSDRGTGAYEQYF.